A single sample gave rise to the 24 T cell receptor beta chains below, sequenced in a study of technical replicates of blood from four donors. Only in-frame clones appear in the TCRdb table, and some are missing; sequencing was by immunoSEQ multiplex PCR. Of some 80,000 clones in the sample, more than 90% were seen once. Sequences were obtained from T cells isolated from PBMCs. These receptors all stem from a human donor in good health.

The chain is built from TRBV7-2 and TRBJ2-7; D is perhaps TRBD2 (5 bases). The CDR3 loop spans 13 amino acids. Per germline, CDR1 SGHTA and CDR2 FQGNSA. V was clipped by 2 bases and J by 7 bases, with 12 bases between them. DNA of the CDR3: TGTGCCAGCAGCTTAAGGGCGGGTGGGGAGCAGTACTTC. Its protein is CASSLRAGGEQYF. Full variable domain (remainder filled in from reference TRBV7-2 and TRBJ2-7): GAGVSQSPSNKVTEKGKDVELRCDPISGHTALYWYRQSLGQGLEFLIYFQGNSAPDKSGLPSDRFSAERTGGSVSTLTIQRTQQEDSAVYLCASSLRAGGEQYFGPGTRLTVT.

This clone was found once. The chain carries TRBV11-3 and TRBJ2-1; D possibly corresponds to TRBD1 (5 bases). This CDR3 is 15 amino acids long. Germline V lookup: CDR1 SGHNT, CDR2 YENEEA. Trimming pared 4 bases from V and 5 bases from J, leaving 15 bases between. The DNA for the CDR3 is TGTGCCAGCAGCTGGATGGGGCCGCCGAACAATGAGCAGTTCTTC. It is translated as CASSWMGPPNNEQFF.

The chain employs TRBV5-1 and TRBJ2-5; D gene ambiguous. CDR3 length: 13 residues. Per the germline V gene, CDR1 is SGHRS and CDR2 is YFSETQ. The V end was cut by 3 bases, the J end by 0 bases, with 6 bases between. In DNA, the CDR3 is TGCGCCAGCAGCTCCCCCAACCAAGAGACCCAGTACTTC. Its translation: CASSSPNQETQYF.

CDR3 sequence: CATTEIDEQFF. CDR3 DNA sequence: TGTGCCACCACTGAAATCGATGAGCAGTTCTTC. The chain links TRBV2 to TRBJ2-1; no reliable D call. The CDR3 contains 11 residues. CDR1 and CDR2 from the germline V gene are SNHLY and FYNNEI. The V end was cut by 10 bases, the J end by 8 bases, with 12 bases between.

This clone was seen a few times. The chain couples TRBV4-3 to TRBJ2-2; D possibly corresponds to TRBD1 (6 bases). CDR1 and CDR2 from the germline V gene are LGHNA and YSLEER. V was clipped by 4 bases and J by 5 bases, with 11 bases between them. CDR3 length equals 14 residues. CDR3 in amino acids: CASSLQGKTGELFF. CDR3 nucleotides: TGCGCCAGCAGCCTCCAGGGGAAGACCGGGGAGCTGTTTTTT.

Worth noting for this clone: This same CDR3 is encoded by further DNA sequences in the sample. The CDR3 DNA follows: TGCAGCGTTGAAGATGGGGAGGGGTCCTACGAGCAGTACTTC. It is translated as CSVEDGEGSYEQYF. The chain uses TRBV29-1 and TRBJ2-7, with 7 nucleotides matching TRBD2. The CDR3 spans 14 residues. Trimming at V came to 0 bases and at J to 1 base, leaving 3 bases not matched to a gene. Germline V lookup: CDR1 SQVTM, CDR2 ANQGSEA.

This clone was seen just once. V is TRBV25-1 and J is TRBJ1-5; no clear D. The CDR3 consists of 13 residues. In germline, CDR1 is MGHDK, CDR2 SYGVNS. V shed 5 bases and J shed 6 bases, with 11 bases lying between them. Written as DNA, the CDR3 is TGTGCCAGCAGTCTAGTTGATTCTCAGCCCCAGCATTTT. The encoded protein is CASSLVDSQPQHF.

The V gene is TRBV6-1, the J gene TRBJ1-4, with a possible D match to TRBD1 (5 bases). The CDR3 has 15 amino acids. Trimming removed 5 bases from V and 8 bases from J, with 18 bases in between. Germline values: CDR1 MNHNS, CDR2 SASEGT. The DNA for the CDR3 is TGTGCCAGCAGTTTCAGTCAGGGTCAGTCAGAAAAACTGTTTTTT. This translates into CASSFSQGQSEKLFF.

V usage is TRBV13 and J usage is TRBJ2-3; 10 nucleotides agree with TRBD2. Trimming at V came to 5 bases and at J to 3 bases, leaving 8 bases not matched to a gene. The CDR3 runs 16 residues. Germline CDR1 PRHDT, CDR2 FYEKMQ (reference sequence). The CDR3 spells CASSPEPSGRTDTQYF. The CDR3 DNA reads TGTGCCAGCAGCCCGGAGCCTAGCGGGAGAACAGATACGCAGTATTTT.

This CDR3 is CASSPRTGTYEQYF. CDR3 nucleotides: TGTGCCAGCAGCCCCCGGACAGGGACATACGAGCAGTACTTC. The chain couples TRBV11-2 to TRBJ2-7; the match to TRBD1 covers 8 bases. Germline CDR1 reads SGHAT; CDR2 reads FQNNGV. CDR3 length: 14 amino acids. V lost 5 bases to trimming and J lost 4 bases; unmatched junction nucleotides: 7.

The rearrangement uses TRBV6-5 and TRBJ2-3; D is unclear. Trimming pared 0 bases from V and 3 bases from J, leaving 7 bases between. Germline loops: CDR1 MNHEY, CDR2 SVGAGI. The CDR3 runs 14 residues. In DNA form, the CDR3 reads TGTGCCAGCAGTTACTCGGCGGCGACAGATACGCAGTATTTT. Protein product: CASSYSAATDTQYF.

The chain combines TRBV25-1 with TRBJ1-1; D may be TRBD1 (5 bases). The V gene lost 6 bases and the J gene lost 1 base, with 9 bases spanning the gap. The germline CDR1 and CDR2 sequences are MGHDK and SYGVNS. CDR3 length equals 13 residues. The CDR3 bases are TGTGCCAGCAGGCGGGGGGGGAACACTGAAGCTTTCTTT. Amino acid sequence: CASRRGGNTEAFF.

Here the CDR3 reads CASRRRTSGPTDTQYF. CDR3 DNA sequence: TGTGCCAGCAGACGTCGGACTAGCGGCCCCACAGATACGCAGTATTTT. This rearrangement joins TRBV5-4 to TRBJ2-3; 10 bases line up with TRBD2. CDR3 length: 16 amino acids. Germline V gene sequence: CDR1 SGHNT, CDR2 YYREEE (reference sequence). With V trimmed by 5 bases and J by 2 bases, 8 bases remained unmatched. Supplemented by reference TRBV5-4 and TRBJ2-3, the full variable domain reads ETGVTQSPTHLIKTRGQQVTLRCSSQSGHNTVSWYQQALGQGPQFIFQYYREEENGRGNFPPRFSGLQFPNYSSELNVNALELDDSALYLCASRRRTSGPTDTQYFGPGTRLTVL.

V usage is TRBV2 and J usage is TRBJ1-5, with D hard to call. Per germline, CDR1 SNHLY and CDR2 FYNNEI. Between the trimmed V and J ends, which lost 7 bases and 3 bases, there was a span of 13 bases. The CDR3 consists of 14 residues. The CDR3 DNA is TGTGCCAGCACGGGCAGCGGACCCAATCAGCCCCAGCATTTT. Its protein is CASTGSGPNQPQHF.

This rearrangement joins TRBV2 to TRBJ2-1; D is unclear. CDR3 length equals 15 residues. Germline V gives CDR1 SNHLY, CDR2 FYNNEI. V was pared by 3 bases and J by 0 bases, with 9 bases between. The CDR3 sequence: CASSEGRNSYNEQFF. CDR3 DNA sequence: TGTGCCAGCAGTGAGGGCAGGAACTCCTACAATGAGCAGTTCTTC.

The chain recombines TRBV2 with TRBJ2-4; 9 bases agree with TRBD2. CDR3 size: 16 residues. Germline CDR1 SNHLY, CDR2 FYNNEI. The J segment lost 3 bases and the V segment lost 1 base, leaving 4 bases of the junction unmatched. The CDR3 reads CASSEDSGSLKNIQYF. In nucleotides, the CDR3 is TGTGCCAGCAGTGAAGATAGCGGGAGCCTCAAAAACATTCAGTACTTC.

The V call is TRBV29-1, the J call TRBJ2-1; D may be TRBD2 (5 bases). CDR1 SQVTM and CDR2 ANQGSEA come from the germline V gene. Trimming removed 4 bases at V and 4 bases at J, with 5 bases between. This CDR3 is 11 amino acids long. The CDR3 is CSVAGYNEQFF. The CDR3 DNA reads as TGCAGCGTTGCGGGATACAATGAGCAGTTCTTC.

The chain uses TRBV5-1 and TRBJ2-1; TRBD2 is a possible D gene (6 bases). CDR1 and CDR2 from the germline V gene are SGHRS and YFSETQ. The CDR3 covers 17 residues. Trimming left V 0 bases short and J 4 bases short, with 17 bases between. The CDR3 DNA is TGCGCCAGCAGCTTGGGTAGCGGAAAAAGGGTTTACAATGAGCAGTTCTTC. Its translation: CASSLGSGKRVYNEQFF.

The chain's CDR3 is CASSQSREGPGTDTQYF. In DNA, the CDR3 is TGTGCCAGCAGCCAATCACGGGAGGGCCCCGGCACAGATACGCAGTATTTT. The rearrangement links TRBV4-2 to TRBJ2-3, with 8 bases fitting TRBD2. Germline assignment: CDR1 LGHNA and CDR2 YNFKEQ. Trimming cost V 2 bases and J 1 base; bases outside gene matches: 8. This CDR3 has 17 residues.

V usage is TRBV9 and J usage is TRBJ1-2, with D unclear. Germline V gene lookup returns CDR1 SGDLS and CDR2 YYNGEE. Trimming took 3 bases from V and 8 from J, leaving 11 bases between them. This CDR3 comprises 12 residues. The CDR3 coding sequence is TGTGCCAGCAGCGCAGGCGCAACGGGCTACACCTTC. Residues: CASSAGATGYTF.

V and J are TRBV6-5 and TRBJ2-3, with D hard to call. Per germline, CDR1 MNHEY and CDR2 SVGAGI. The CDR3 spans 11 residues. The V end was cut by 6 bases, the J end by 4 bases, with 5 bases between. The CDR3 nucleotides are TGTGCCAGCAGGCGCGCAGATACGCAGTATTTT. It encodes CASRRADTQYF.

This rearrangement joins TRBV15 to TRBJ2-1, with D perhaps TRBD1 (5 bases). Deletions cut 5 bases from V and 3 bases from J, with 17 bases between. CDR1 is LNHNV and CDR2 is YYDKDF in the germline V gene (reference sequence). CDR3 size: 16 residues. CDR3 sequence (DNA): TGTGCCACCAGCGGCCGTTTAACAGGAGACTACAATGAGCAGTTCTTC. This sequence encodes CATSGRLTGDYNEQFF.

The chain has TRBV27 and TRBJ2-7; 8 bases align to TRBD1. The CDR3 covers 16 residues. Germline V gene lookup returns CDR1 MNHEY and CDR2 SMNVEV (reference sequence). With 5 bases clipped from V and 5 bases from J, the junction kept 14 bases outside the gene matches. Here the CDR3 DNA reads TGTGCCAGCAGTATAATCACCGGGACAGGCCCCCACGAGCAGTACTTC. It is translated as CASSIITGTGPHEQYF.

This chain uses TRBV29-1 with TRBJ2-7; 7 bases line up with TRBD2. From germline, CDR1 is SQVTM and CDR2 ANQGSEA. The CDR3 has 15 residues. V gave up 6 bases and J gave up 7 bases; unmatched junction bases: 18. CDR3 DNA: TGCAGCGTACGGATCGATGCTAGCGGCGTTTCGGAGCAGTACTTC. Translating it yields CSVRIDASGVSEQYF.